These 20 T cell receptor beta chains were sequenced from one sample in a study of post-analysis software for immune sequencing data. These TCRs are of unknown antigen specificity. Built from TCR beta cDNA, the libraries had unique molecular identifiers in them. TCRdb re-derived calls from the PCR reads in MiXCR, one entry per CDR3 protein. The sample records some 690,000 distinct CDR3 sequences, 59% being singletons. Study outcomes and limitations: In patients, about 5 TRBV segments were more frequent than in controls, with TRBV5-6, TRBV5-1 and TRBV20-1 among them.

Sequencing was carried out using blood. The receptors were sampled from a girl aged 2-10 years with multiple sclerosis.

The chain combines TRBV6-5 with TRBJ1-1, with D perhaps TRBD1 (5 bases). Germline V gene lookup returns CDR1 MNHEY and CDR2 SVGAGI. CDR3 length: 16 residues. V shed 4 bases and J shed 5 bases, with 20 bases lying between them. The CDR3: CASSSLVGTGGTEAFF. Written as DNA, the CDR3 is TGTGCCAGCAGTTCGCTAGTTGGGACGGGAGGAACTGAAGCTTTCTTT.

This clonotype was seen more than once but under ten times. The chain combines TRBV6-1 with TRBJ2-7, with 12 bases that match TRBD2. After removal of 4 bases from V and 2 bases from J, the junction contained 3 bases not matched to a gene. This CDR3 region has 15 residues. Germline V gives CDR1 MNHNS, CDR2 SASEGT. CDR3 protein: CASSVLAGGPYEQYF. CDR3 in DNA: TGTGCCAGCAGTGTACTAGCGGGAGGCCCCTACGAGCAGTACTTC.

The DNA for the CDR3 is TGCGCCAGCAGCTTGGCCCGGGGGGCGTTCACTGAAGCTTTCTTT. It specifies CASSLARGAFTEAFF. The chain recombines TRBV5-1 with TRBJ1-1; D may be TRBD1 (6 bases). CDR1 is SGHRS and CDR2 is YFSETQ in the germline V gene. This CDR3 is built from 15 residues. Deletions cut 0 bases from V and 4 bases from J, with 13 bases between. Variable domain in full (rest from reference TRBV5-1 and TRBJ1-1): KAGVTQTPRYLIKTRGQQVTLSCSPISGHRSVSWYQQTPGQGLQFLFEYFSETQRNKGNFPGRFSGRQFSNSRSEMNVSTLELGDSALYLCASSLARGAFTEAFFGQGTRLTVV.

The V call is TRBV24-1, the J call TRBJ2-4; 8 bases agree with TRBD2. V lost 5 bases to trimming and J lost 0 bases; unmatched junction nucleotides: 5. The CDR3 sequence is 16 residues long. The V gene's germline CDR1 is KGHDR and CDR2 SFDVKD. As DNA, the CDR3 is TGTGCCACCAGTGGGGGCAGCGGGGGAGCCAAAAACATTCAGTACTTC. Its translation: CATSGGSGGAKNIQYF.

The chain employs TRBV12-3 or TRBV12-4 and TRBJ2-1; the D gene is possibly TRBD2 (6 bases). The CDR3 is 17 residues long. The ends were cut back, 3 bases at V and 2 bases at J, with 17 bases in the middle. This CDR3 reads CASSFGEISGAYNEQFF. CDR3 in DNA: TGTGCCAGCAGTTTTGGGGAAATTAGCGGAGCCTACAATGAGCAGTTCTTC.

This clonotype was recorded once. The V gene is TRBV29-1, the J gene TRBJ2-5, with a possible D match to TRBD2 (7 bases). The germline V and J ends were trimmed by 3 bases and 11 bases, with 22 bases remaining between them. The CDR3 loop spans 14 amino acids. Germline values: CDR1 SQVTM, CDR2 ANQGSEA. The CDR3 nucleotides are TGCAGCGTTGACCTGGACGGGGGGCAGAATGAGCAGTACTTC. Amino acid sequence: CSVDLDGGQNEQYF.

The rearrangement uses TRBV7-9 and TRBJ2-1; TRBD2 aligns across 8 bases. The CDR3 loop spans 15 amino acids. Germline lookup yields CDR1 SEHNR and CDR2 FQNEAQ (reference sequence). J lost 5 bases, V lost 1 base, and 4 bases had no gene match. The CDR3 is CASSLVGGADNEQFF. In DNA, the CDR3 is TGTGCCAGCAGCTTAGTCGGGGGGGCCGACAATGAGCAGTTCTTC.

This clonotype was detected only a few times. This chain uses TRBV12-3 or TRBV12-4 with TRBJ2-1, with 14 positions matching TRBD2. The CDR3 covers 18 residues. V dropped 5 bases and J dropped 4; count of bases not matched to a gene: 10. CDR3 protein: CASSPWTSGGMEYNEQFF. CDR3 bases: TGTGCCAGCAGTCCTTGGACTAGCGGGGGGATGGAGTACAATGAGCAGTTCTTC.

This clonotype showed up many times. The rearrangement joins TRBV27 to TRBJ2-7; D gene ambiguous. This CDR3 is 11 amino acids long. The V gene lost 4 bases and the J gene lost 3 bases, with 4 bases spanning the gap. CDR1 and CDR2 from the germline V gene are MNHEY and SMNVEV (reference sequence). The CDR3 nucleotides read TGTGCCAGCAGTTCCCTCTACGAGCAGTACTTC. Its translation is CASSSLYEQYF.

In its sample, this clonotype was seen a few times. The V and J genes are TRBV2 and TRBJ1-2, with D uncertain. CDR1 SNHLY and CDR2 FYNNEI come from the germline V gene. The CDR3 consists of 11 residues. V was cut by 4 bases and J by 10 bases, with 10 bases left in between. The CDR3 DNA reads TGTGCCAGCAGTGTACAGAGTAACTACACCTTC. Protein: CASSVQSNYTF.

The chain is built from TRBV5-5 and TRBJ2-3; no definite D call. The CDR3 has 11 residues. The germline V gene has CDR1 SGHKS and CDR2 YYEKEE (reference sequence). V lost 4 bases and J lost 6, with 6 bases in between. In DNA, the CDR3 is TGTGCCAGCAGCAGACATGATACGCAGTATTTT. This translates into CASSRHDTQYF. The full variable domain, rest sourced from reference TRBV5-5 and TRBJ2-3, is DAGVTQSPTHLIKTRGQQVTLRCSPISGHKSVSWYQQVLGQGPQFIFQYYEKEERGRGNFPDRFSARQFPNYSSELNVNALLLGDSALYLCASSRHDTQYFGPGTRLTVL.

CDR3 in amino acids: CASSALQGRRTEAFF. The CDR3 region has the DNA TGTGCCAGCAGTGCCTTACAGGGGAGGAGGACTGAAGCTTTCTTT. The rearrangement links TRBV12-3 or TRBV12-4 to TRBJ1-1, with 7 bases matching TRBD1. The CDR3 consists of 15 residues. V shed 5 bases and J 5 bases; nucleotides not matched to a gene: 11.

The CDR3 sequence is CSARPSGRRTEQFF. CDR3 nucleotides: TGCAGTGCTAGACCCAGCGGGAGAAGGACTGAGCAGTTCTTC. This sequence joins TRBV20-1 and TRBJ2-1; 8 bases line up with TRBD2. Germline V gene lookup returns CDR1 DFQATT and CDR2 SNEGSKA (reference sequence). CDR3 size: 14 residues. The V gene end was trimmed by 2 bases and the J gene end by 9 bases; junction bases not matched to a gene: 9.

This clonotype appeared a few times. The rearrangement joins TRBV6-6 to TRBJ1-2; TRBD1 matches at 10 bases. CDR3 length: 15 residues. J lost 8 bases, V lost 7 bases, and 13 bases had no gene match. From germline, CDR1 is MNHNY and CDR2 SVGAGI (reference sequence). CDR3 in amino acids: CASIDFRQGASGYTF. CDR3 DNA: TGTGCCAGCATCGACTTCCGACAGGGGGCGAGCGGCTACACCTTC.

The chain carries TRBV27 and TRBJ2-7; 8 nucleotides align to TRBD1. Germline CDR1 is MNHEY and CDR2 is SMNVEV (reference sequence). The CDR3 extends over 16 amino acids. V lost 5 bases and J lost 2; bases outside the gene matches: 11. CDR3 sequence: CASSLTGTGLAYEQYF. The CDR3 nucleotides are TGTGCCAGCAGTCTTACCGGGACAGGCTTAGCCTACGAGCAGTACTTC.

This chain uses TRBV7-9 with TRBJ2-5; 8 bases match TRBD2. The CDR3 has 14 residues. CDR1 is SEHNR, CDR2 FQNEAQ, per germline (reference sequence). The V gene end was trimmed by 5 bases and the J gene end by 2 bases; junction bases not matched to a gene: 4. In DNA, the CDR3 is TGTGCCAGCAGCACCCGACTAGCGCAAGAGACCCAGTACTTC. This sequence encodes CASSTRLAQETQYF. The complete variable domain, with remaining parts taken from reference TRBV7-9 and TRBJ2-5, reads DTGVSQNPRHKITKRGQNVTFRCDPISEHNRLYWYRQTLGQGPEFLTYFQNEAQLEKSRLLSDRFSAERPKGSFSTLEIQRTEQGDSAMYLCASSTRLAQETQYFGPGTRLLVL.

The CDR3 is CASAAFGTQYF. CDR3 nucleotides: TGTGCCAGCGCCGCGTTTGGGACCCAGTACTTC. This chain uses TRBV2 with TRBJ2-4; D uncertain. TRBJ2-5 matches the DNA end more closely, so the J call is doubtful. Germline-derived CDR1 and CDR2 are SNHLY and FYNNEI. The CDR3 extends over 11 amino acids.

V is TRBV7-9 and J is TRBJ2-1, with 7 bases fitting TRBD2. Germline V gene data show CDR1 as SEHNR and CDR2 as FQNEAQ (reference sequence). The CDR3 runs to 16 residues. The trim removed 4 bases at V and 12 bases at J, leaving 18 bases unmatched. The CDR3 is CASSSGRGGVRDTQFF. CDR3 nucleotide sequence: TGTGCCAGCAGCTCGGGACGCGGGGGAGTGAGAGATACGCAGTTCTTC. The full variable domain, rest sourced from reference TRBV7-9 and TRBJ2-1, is DTGVSQNPRHKITKRGQNVTFRCDPISEHNRLYWYRQTLGQGPEFLTYFQNEAQLEKSRLLSDRFSAERPKGSFSTLEIQRTEQGDSAMYLCASSSGRGGVRDTQFFGPGTRLTVL.

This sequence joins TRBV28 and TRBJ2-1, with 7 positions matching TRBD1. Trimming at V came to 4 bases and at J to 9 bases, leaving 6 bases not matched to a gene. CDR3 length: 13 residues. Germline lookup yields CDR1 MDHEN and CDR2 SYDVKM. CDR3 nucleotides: TGTGCCAGCAGTTGGAGGACAGGTCGTGAGCAGTTCTTC. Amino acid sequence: CASSWRTGREQFF.

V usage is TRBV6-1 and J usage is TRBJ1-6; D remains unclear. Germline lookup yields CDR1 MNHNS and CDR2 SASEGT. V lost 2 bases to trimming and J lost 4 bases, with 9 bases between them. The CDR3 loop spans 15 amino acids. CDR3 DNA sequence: TGTGCCAGCAGTGAATCGGTAGATTATAATTCACCCCTCCACTTT. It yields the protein CASSESVDYNSPLHF.